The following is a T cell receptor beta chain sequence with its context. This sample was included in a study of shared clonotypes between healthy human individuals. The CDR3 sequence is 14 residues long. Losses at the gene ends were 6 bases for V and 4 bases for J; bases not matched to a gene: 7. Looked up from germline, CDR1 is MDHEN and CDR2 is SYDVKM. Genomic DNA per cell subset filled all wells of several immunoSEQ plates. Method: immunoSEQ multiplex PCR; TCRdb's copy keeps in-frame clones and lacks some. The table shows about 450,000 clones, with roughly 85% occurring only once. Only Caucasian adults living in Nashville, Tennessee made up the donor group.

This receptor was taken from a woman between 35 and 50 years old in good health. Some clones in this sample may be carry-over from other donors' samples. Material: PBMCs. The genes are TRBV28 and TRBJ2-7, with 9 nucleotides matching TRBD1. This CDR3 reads CASRAPGQGYEQYF. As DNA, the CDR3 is TGTGCCAGCAGGGCGCCGGGACAGGGATACGAGCAGTACTTC.